This TCR beta chain emerged from a study of technical replicates of blood from a few donors. Data came from immunoSEQ multiplex PCR; TCRdb stores just in-frame clones and leaves some out. The profile shows more than 55,000 clones, 92% of them singletons. This clone was seen a few times. Sequenced input: T cells isolated from PBMCs. This receptor was obtained from a human donor in good health.

CDR3 amino acids: CASSNTGRAPYEQYF. In DNA form, the CDR3 reads TGTGCCAGTAGCAATACCGGGAGGGCCCCCTACGAGCAGTACTTC. V is TRBV19 and J is TRBJ2-7; 8 nucleotides line up with TRBD2. Germline loops: CDR1 LNHDA, CDR2 SQIVND (reference sequence). The ends lost 6 bases at V and 2 bases at J; junction bases unmatched: 9. The CDR3 loop spans 15 amino acids.